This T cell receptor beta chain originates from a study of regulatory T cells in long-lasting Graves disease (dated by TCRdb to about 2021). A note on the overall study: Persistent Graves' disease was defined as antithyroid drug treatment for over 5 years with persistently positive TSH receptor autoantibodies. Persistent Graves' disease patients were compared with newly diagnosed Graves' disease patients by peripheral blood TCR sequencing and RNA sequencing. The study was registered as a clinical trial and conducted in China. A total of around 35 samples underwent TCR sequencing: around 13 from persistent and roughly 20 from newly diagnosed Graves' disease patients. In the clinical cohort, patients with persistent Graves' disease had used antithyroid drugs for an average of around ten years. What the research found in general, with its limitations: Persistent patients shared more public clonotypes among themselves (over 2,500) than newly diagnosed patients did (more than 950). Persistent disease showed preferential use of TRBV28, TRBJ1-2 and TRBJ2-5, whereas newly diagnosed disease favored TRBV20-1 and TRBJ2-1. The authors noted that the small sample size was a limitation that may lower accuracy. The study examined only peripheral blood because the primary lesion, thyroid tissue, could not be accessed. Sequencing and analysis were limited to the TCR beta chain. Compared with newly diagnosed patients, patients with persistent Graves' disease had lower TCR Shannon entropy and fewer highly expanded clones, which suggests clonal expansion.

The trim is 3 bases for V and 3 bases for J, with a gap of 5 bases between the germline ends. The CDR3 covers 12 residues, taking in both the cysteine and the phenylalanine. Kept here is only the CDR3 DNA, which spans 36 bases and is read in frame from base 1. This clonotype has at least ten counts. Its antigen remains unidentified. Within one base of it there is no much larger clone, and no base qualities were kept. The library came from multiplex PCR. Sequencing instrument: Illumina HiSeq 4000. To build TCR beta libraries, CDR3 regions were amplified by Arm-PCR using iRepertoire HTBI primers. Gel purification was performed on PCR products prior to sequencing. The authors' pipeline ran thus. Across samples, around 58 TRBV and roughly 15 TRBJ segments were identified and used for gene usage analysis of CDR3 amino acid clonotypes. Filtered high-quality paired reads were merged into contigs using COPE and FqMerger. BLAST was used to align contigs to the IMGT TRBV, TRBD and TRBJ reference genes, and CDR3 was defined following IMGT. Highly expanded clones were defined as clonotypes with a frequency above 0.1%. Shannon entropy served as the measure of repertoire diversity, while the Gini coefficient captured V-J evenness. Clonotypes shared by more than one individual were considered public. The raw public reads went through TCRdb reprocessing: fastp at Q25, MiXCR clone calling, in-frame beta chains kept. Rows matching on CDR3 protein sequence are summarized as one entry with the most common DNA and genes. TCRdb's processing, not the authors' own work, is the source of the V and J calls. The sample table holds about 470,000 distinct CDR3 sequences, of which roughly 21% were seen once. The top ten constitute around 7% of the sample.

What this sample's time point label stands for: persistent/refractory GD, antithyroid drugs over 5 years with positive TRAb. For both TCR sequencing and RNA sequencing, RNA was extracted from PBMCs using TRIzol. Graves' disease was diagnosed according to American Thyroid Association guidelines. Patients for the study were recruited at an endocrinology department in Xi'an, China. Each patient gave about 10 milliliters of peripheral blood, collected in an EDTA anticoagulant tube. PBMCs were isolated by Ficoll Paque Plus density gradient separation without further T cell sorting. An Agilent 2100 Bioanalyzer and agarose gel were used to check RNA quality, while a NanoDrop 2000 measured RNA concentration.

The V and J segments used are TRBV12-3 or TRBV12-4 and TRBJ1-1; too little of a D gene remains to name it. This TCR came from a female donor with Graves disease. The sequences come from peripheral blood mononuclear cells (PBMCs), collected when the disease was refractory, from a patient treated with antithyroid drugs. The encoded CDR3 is CASSFAYTEAFF. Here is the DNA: TGTGCCAGCAGTTTCGCTTACACTGAAGCTTTCTTT.